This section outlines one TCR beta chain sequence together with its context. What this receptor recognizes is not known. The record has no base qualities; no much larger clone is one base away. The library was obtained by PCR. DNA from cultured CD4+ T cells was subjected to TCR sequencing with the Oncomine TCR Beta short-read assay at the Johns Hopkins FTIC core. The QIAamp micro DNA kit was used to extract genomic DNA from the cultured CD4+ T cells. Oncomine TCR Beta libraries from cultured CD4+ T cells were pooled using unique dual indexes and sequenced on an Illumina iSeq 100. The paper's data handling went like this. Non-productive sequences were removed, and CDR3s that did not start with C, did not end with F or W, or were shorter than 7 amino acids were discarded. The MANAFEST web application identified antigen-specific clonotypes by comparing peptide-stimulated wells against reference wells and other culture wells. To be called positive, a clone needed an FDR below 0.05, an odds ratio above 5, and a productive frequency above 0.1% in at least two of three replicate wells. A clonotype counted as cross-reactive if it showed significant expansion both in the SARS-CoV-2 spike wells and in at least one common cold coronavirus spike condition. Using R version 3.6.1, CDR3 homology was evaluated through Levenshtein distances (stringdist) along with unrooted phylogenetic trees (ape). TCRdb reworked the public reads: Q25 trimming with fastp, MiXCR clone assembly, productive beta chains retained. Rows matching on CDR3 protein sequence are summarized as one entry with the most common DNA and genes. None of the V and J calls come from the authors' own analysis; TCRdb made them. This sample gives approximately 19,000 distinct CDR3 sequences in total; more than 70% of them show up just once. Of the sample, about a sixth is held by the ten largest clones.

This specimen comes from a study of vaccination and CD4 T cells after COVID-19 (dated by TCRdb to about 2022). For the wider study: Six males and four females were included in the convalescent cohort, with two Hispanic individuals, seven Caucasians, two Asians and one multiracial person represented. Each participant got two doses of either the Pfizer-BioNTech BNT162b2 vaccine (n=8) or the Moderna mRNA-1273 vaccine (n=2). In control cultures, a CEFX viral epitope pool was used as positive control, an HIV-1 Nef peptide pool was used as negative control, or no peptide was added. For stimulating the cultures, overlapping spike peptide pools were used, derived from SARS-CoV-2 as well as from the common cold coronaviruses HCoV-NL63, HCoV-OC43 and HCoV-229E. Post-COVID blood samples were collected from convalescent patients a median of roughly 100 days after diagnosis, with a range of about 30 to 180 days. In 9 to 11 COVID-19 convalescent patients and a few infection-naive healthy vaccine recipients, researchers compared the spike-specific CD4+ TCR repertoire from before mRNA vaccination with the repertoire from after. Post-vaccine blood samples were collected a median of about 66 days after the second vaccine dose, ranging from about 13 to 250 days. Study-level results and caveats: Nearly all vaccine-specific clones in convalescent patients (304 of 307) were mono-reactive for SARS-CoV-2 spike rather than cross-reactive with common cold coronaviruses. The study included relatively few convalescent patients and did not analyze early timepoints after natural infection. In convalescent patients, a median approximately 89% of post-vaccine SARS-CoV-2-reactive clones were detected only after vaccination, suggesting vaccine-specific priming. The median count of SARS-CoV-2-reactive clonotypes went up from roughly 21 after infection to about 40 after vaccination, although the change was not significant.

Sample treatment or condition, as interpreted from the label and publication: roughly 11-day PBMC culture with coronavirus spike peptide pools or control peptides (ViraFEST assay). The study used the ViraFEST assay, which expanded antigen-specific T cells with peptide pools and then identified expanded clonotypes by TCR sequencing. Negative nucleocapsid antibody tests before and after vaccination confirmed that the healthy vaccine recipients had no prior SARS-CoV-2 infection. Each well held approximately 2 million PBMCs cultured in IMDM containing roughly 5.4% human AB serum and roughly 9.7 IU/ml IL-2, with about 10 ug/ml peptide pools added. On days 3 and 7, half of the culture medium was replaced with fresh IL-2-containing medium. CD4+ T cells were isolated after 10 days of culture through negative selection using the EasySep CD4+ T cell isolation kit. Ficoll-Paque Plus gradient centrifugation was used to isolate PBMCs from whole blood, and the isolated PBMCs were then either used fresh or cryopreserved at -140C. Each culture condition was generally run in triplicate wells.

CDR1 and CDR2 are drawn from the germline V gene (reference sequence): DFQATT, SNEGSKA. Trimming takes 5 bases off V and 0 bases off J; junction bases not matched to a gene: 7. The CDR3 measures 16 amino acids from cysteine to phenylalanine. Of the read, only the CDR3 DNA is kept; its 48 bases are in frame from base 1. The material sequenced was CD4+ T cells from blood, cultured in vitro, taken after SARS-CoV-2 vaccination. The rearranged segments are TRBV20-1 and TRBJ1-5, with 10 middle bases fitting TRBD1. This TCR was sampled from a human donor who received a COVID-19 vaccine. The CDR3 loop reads CSAEVGDRGSNQPQHF. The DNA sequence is TGCAGTGCTGAGGTCGGGGACAGGGGTAGCAATCAGCCCCAGCATTTT.